This T cell receptor (beta chain) was identified during a study of T cell clonotyping in hematopoietic cell transplantation. The V and J ends lost 2 bases and 2 bases respectively, with 10 bases between them. This CDR3 contains 15 residues. Germline V gene lookup returns CDR1 KGHSH and CDR2 LQKENI. Sequenced by immunoSEQ multiplex PCR; TCRdb stores in-frame clones only, minus some. The profile covers some 5,500 clones, with about 85% appearing a single time and 3.5% to 4.5% taken by the ten largest. The time point is: recipient sample about 28 days before transplant, after cytoreduction. This clone was observed a few times.

The origin of this receptor is a man aged 55 to 70 with acute myeloid leukemia. Some clones in this sample may be carry-over from other donors' samples. V and J are TRBV18 and TRBJ2-1, with no clear D. This material consisted of peripheral blood mononuclear cells, taken before stem cell transplant. The CDR3 DNA sequence: TGTGCCAGCTCACCAGGCTTCTCCGCCTACAATGAGCAGTTCTTC. It translates to CASSPGFSAYNEQFF. The full variable domain, its missing parts supplied by reference TRBV18 and TRBJ2-1, is NAGVMQNPRHLVRRRGQEARLRCSPMKGHSHVYWYRQLPEEGLKFMVYLQKENIIDESGMPKERFSAEFPKEGPSILRIQQVVRGDSAAYFCASSPGFSAYNEQFFGPGTRLTVL.